This TCR beta chain stems from a study of blood T cell repertoires in COVID-19. J lost 4 bases, V lost 3 bases, and 14 bases had no gene match. Germline CDR1 SEHNR, CDR2 FQNEAQ (reference sequence). The CDR3 has 17 amino acids. Participants were aged about 18 to 95 years, lived in roughly 23 US areas, and enrolled virtually. Per the authors' pipeline: Quantification of nucleated cells was approximated via reference gene primer amplification. The assay was immunoSEQ multiplex PCR, and TCRdb's table has in-frame clones only and misses some. The V and J calls and clone size are taken from that table; D and trimming were inferred from the DNA. Of 380,000 or so clones listed, 87% are singletons.

Sequencing was carried out using PBMCs or T cells enriched from blood (not recorded which). The rearrangement uses TRBV7-9 and TRBJ1-2, with 7 nucleotides matching TRBD1. This clonotype originated in a man younger than 40 who had recovered from COVID-19. The CDR3 reads CASSFYNRDSFIYGYTF. CDR3 DNA sequence: TGTGCCAGCAGCTTCTACAACCGGGACAGCTTCATCTATGGCTACACCTTC.